This paragraph reports one TCR beta chain. Its antigen remains unidentified. Oncomine TCR Beta short-read sequencing was applied to DNA from cultured CD4+ T cells. From the PCR reads, TCRdb called clonotypes with MiXCR, one entry per CDR3 protein. This sample has tens of thousands of distinct CDR3 sequences; 35% to 50% occur once, and the top ten carry around 14%. This CDR3 is 14 amino acids long. CDR1 SGHRS and CDR2 YFSETQ come from the germline V gene. Trimming removed 0 bases from V and 1 base from J, with 7 bases in between. This specimen belongs to a study of vaccination and CD4 T cells after COVID-19. Overall study context: Recovered-phase convalescent patients showed SARS-CoV-2 positivity by nasal swab PCR; 9 or 10 were mild, one severe.

Specified treatment: roughly 10-day PBMC culture with coronavirus spike peptide pools or control peptides (ViraFEST assay). Using peptide pools, antigen-specific T cells were expanded in ViraFEST before TCRs were sequenced. The medium had half its volume replaced with fresh IL-2 medium on days 3 and 7. The TCR sequence derives from a human donor who had recovered from COVID-19. The chain couples TRBV5-1 to TRBJ1-1; D is undetermined. Sequenced material: CD4+ T cells from blood, cultured in vitro. This CDR3 reads CASSLDSGNTEAFF. In DNA form, the CDR3 reads TGCGCCAGCAGCTTGGATTCAGGGAACACTGAAGCTTTCTTT.